This T cell receptor beta chain is drawn from a study of T cell repertoires in cytomegalovirus infection. Whole-study context: Based on public TCR beta signatures, there were indications of CMV infection and of a matching HLA type.

CDR3 length: 24 residues. Trimming took 0 bases from V and 6 from J; bases not matched to a gene: 30. This clonotype was observed a handful of times. The antigen remains unidentified. TCRdb called the reads again in MiXCR, with one record for every CDR3 protein. This table has hundreds of thousands of distinct CDR3 sequences, 20% to 25% appearing once. Findings of the study overall: There were carriers of CMV plus the relevant HLA, and cumulative public TCR beta family frequency identified them. CMV-specific TCR beta clonotypes restricted by HLA-C were the ones dominating the ex vivo response.

The chain carries TRBV23-1 and TRBJ2-3; 10 bases fit TRBD1. TRBV23-1 is placed among ORFs of uncertain function. This TCR was recovered from a human donor in good health (CMV status not recorded). Some clones in this sample may be carry-over from other donors' samples. The sample was CD8+ T cells from PBMCs. CDR3 nucleotide sequence: TGCGCCAGCAGTCAATCATCTAAGTCTTGGGACAGGGGAGGTACAGCCACTATTCGGGATACGCAGTATTTT. It encodes CASSQSSKSWDRGGTATIRDTQYF.